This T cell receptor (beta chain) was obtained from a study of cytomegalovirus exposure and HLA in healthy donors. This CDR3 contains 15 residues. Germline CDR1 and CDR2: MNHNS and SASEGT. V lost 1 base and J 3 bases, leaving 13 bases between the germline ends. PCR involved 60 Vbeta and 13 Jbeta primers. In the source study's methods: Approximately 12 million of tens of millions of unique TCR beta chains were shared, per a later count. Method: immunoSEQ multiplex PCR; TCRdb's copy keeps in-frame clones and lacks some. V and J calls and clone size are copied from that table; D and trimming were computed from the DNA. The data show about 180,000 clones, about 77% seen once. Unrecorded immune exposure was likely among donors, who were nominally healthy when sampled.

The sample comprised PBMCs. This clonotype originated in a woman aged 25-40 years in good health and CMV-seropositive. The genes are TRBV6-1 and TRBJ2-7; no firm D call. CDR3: CASSEVQRRNYEQYF. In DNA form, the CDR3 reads TGTGCCAGCAGTGAAGTGCAGCGCCGGAACTACGAGCAGTACTTC.